This T cell receptor beta chain was identified during a study of blood T cells in healthy people across ages. General study points: Getting older went along with TCR beta diversity per million T cells dropping roughly linearly.

The second PCR ran roughly 6 to 11 cycles with a sample-barcoded 5' primer and J-beta primers. Using its own MiXCR run on the 5' RACE reads, TCRdb lists one record per CDR3 protein. The sample records roughly 720,000 distinct CDR3 sequences, about 48% being singletons. A note on this clonotype: What it binds is unknown.

The sequence was collected from a man aged 80 or over in good health. Source material: blood.

The CDR3 spells CASSLGQGTGELFF. For the CDR3, the DNA is TGCGCCAGCAGCCTCGGACAGGGCACCGGGGAGCTGTTTTTT. This chain uses TRBV5-1 with TRBJ2-2, with 8 positions matching TRBD1. The V and J ends lost 4 bases and 4 bases, in that order; junction bases with no gene match: 3. Germline assignment: CDR1 SGHRS and CDR2 YFSETQ. CDR3 length: 14 amino acids.